This T cell receptor beta chain was profiled in a study of vaccination and CD4 T cells after COVID-19. The CDR3 is 14 amino acids. Germline V gene lookup returns CDR1 SEHNR and CDR2 FQNEAQ (reference sequence). Trimming cost V 0 bases and J 6 bases; bases outside gene matches: 1. Sample treatment: roughly 10-day PBMC culture with coronavirus spike peptide pools or control peptides (ViraFEST assay). A note on this clonotype: The antigen is not known.

Sequenced with the Oncomine TCR Beta short-read assay was DNA taken from cultured CD4+ T cells. TCRdb independently ran MiXCR on the PCR reads; one entry per CDR3 protein. The table shows 9,500 to 10,000 distinct CDR3 sequences, with about half occurring only once. The chain recombines TRBV7-9 with TRBJ1-4; TRBD1 agrees at 7 bases. The specimen sequenced was CD4+ T cells from blood, cultured in vitro. The receptor's source is a human donor who had recovered from COVID-19. The CDR3 reads CASSLAGGDEKLFF. The CDR3, as DNA: TGTGCCAGCAGCTTAGCAGGGGGCGATGAAAAACTGTTTTTT. The full variable domain, rest sourced from reference TRBV7-9 and TRBJ1-4, is DTGVSQNPRHKITKRGQNVTFRCDPISEHNRLYWYRQTLGQGPEFLTYFQNEAQLEKSRLLSDRFSAERPKGSFSTLEIQRTEQGDSAMYLCASSLAGGDEKLFFGSGTQLSVL.